This TCR beta chain was recorded in a study of response to subunit inactivated influenza vaccine. Turning to this clonotype: Antigen: not known.

Study conclusions and caveats: It was suggested by the authors that few new T cells are recruited by each seasonal influenza vaccination.

TCRdb re-derived calls from the RT-PCR reads in MiXCR, one entry per CDR3 protein. The sample contains hundreds of thousands of distinct CDR3 sequences, approximately 7.6% of which appear only once. The sample in question was PBMCs from blood, obtained about 23 months after vaccination. The TCR originated in a man aged 45 to 70 who received an inactivated influenza vaccine.

Written as DNA, the CDR3 is TGTGCCAGCAGCAATGGACAGGGGTCGAGGGAGCAGTACTTC. It codes for CASSNGQGSREQYF. The V gene is TRBV11-2, the J gene TRBJ2-7, with TRBD1 matching 9 bases. CDR3 length: 14 amino acids. Germline V lookup: CDR1 SGHAT, CDR2 FQNNGV. Trimming at V came to 5 bases and at J to 7 bases, leaving 9 bases not matched to a gene.